A single sample is the source of the 5 T cell receptor beta chains below, sequenced in a study of blood T cell repertoires in COVID-19. Sequenced by immunoSEQ multiplex PCR; TCRdb stores in-frame clones only, minus some. Of 300,000 to 400,000 clones listed, 70% to 90% are singletons. The material sequenced was PBMCs or T cells enriched from blood (not recorded which). These receptors all stem from a woman under 40 with acute COVID-19.

The chain links TRBV23-1 to TRBJ1-1, with TRBD1 as a possible D gene (5 bases). TRBV23-1 counts as an open reading frame of uncertain function. V was pared by 4 bases and J by 0 bases, with 15 bases between. The CDR3 runs to 16 residues. CDR3 amino acids: CASSRGLRTMNTEAFF. The CDR3 DNA reads TGCGCCAGCAGTCGGGGACTCCGGACCATGAACACTGAAGCTTTCTTT.

The chain recombines TRBV29-1 with TRBJ2-7; D remains unclear. In germline, CDR1 is SQVTM, CDR2 ANQGSEA. The V end was cut by 4 bases, the J end by 1 base, with 14 bases between. The CDR3 is made up of 14 amino acids. The DNA of the CDR3 is TGCAGCGTTGTCCCCGTCATGGCTTCCTACGAGCAGTACTTC. Protein: CSVVPVMASYEQYF.

The CDR3 reads CASSPDSLGYGYTF. CDR3 coding DNA: TGTGCCAGCTCGCCTGACAGTCTCGGCTATGGCTACACCTTC. This rearrangement joins TRBV18 to TRBJ1-2; the D gene is possibly TRBD1 (5 bases). From germline, CDR1 is KGHSH and CDR2 LQKENI. V was cut by 6 bases and J by 4 bases, with 15 bases left in between. The CDR3 sequence is 14 residues long.

The CDR3 DNA reads as TGTGCTAGTGGTTTGGTTCGGACAGGGGGCTGGAACACTGAAGCTTTCTTT. Translating it yields CASGLVRTGGWNTEAFF. The chain carries TRBV12-5 and TRBJ1-1; 11 bases are shared with TRBD1. The V and J ends lost 0 bases and 1 base, in that order; junction bases with no gene match: 4. Germline-derived CDR1 and CDR2 are LGHNT and FRNRAP. The CDR3 runs to 17 residues.

The chain links TRBV6-5 to TRBJ1-6; tentative D call: TRBD1 (5 bases). Germline lookup yields CDR1 MNHEY and CDR2 SVGAGI. This CDR3 is built from 14 residues. V lost 8 bases to trimming and J lost 4 bases, with 12 bases between them. The CDR3 nucleotides read TGTGCCAGCTTAGACAGTCCTTATAATTCACCCCTCCACTTT. Residues: CASLDSPYNSPLHF.